This passage covers 7 T cell receptor beta chains from one sample sequenced in a study of spatial heterogeneity in lung cancer. MiXCR was run by TCRdb on the 5' RACE reads, yielding one entry per CDR3 protein. The repertoire consists of about 75,000 distinct CDR3 sequences, with roughly 15% occurring once and the leading ten covering roughly 6.9%. The time point: sample taken at primary tumor resection. No cell sorting; template was whole RNA from tumor, lung tissue or PBMC. The input for sequencing was PBMCs, taken at surgery. The source is a male donor with early-stage non-small cell lung cancer.

This clonotype was recorded many times. The rearrangement joins TRBV6-2 or TRBV6-3 to TRBJ1-1, with TRBD1 identical over 8 bases. The CDR3 loop spans 14 amino acids. V lost 4 bases to trimming and J lost 4 bases; unmatched junction nucleotides: 5. Per germline, CDR1 MNHEY and CDR2 SVGEGT. CDR3 in amino acids: CASSLIDRGTEAFF. The CDR3 DNA is TGTGCCAGCAGTTTAATCGACAGGGGCACTGAAGCTTTCTTT.

Here the CDR3 DNA reads TGTGCCAGCAGTTCCTACAGGGGTGAGGACCAAGAGACCCAGTACTTC. Its protein product is CASSSYRGEDQETQYF. This rearrangement joins TRBV6-2 or TRBV6-3 to TRBJ2-5; 7 bases agree with TRBD1. The germline gives CDR1 MNHEY, CDR2 SVGEGT. J gave up 0 bases and V 4 bases, and 8 bases lay outside the gene matches. The CDR3 loop spans 16 amino acids.

This clonotype came up a few times. V and J are TRBV20-1 and TRBJ2-7; TRBD1 aligns across 7 bases. The CDR3 extends over 18 amino acids. Germline CDR1 is DFQATT and CDR2 is SNEGSKA (reference sequence). Trimming at V came to 0 bases and at J to 2 bases, leaving 16 bases not matched to a gene. The DNA of the CDR3 is TGCAGTGCTAGAGATCAAGGGGCCAGACAGGGTAGGGCCTACGAGCAGTACTTC. It yields the protein CSARDQGARQGRAYEQYF.

This clonotype was counted only a few times. The V call is TRBV10-3, the J call TRBJ1-1; 9 bases map to TRBD1. With 3 bases clipped from V and 0 bases from J, the junction kept 2 bases outside the gene matches. This CDR3 spans 15 amino acids. CDR1 is ENHRY, CDR2 SYGVKD, per germline. In DNA form, the CDR3 reads TGTGCCATCAGTGAAGGGACAGGGTTGAACACTGAAGCTTTCTTT. This translates into CAISEGTGLNTEAFF.

Points on this clonotype: The conserved final phenylalanine or tryptophan is absent from the CDR3, which likely points to a read error. The chain joins TRBV10-3 to TRBJ1-2, with 8 bases fitting TRBD1. Losses at the gene ends were 8 bases for V and 2 bases for J; bases not matched to a gene: 4. CDR3 length equals 13 residues. Germline values: CDR1 ENHRY, CDR2 SYGVKD. The CDR3 DNA reads as TGTGCCATCCTGGGGACAGGCAACTATGGCTACACCCTC. Protein product: CAILGTGNYGYTL.

A few counts support this clonotype. V and J are TRBV6-1 and TRBJ2-1; TRBD2 agrees at 7 bases. J lost 3 bases, V lost 1 base, and 3 bases had no gene match. This CDR3 spans 15 amino acids. CDR1 and CDR2 from the germline V gene are MNHNS and SASEGT. The CDR3 nucleotides read TGTGCCAGCAGTGAAGAACTAGCGTACTACAATGAGCAGTTCTTC. It specifies CASSEELAYYNEQFF.

The sample holds many counts of this clonotype. The J gene is TRBJ2-2, the V gene TRBV27, with D perhaps TRBD2 (5 bases). The V and J ends lost 5 bases and 4 bases respectively, with 8 bases between them. From germline, CDR1 is MNHEY and CDR2 SMNVEV (reference sequence). The length of the CDR3 is 13 residues. CDR3 protein: CASSGEFTGELFF. The CDR3 nucleotides read TGTGCCAGCAGTGGGGAGTTCACCGGGGAGCTGTTTTTT.